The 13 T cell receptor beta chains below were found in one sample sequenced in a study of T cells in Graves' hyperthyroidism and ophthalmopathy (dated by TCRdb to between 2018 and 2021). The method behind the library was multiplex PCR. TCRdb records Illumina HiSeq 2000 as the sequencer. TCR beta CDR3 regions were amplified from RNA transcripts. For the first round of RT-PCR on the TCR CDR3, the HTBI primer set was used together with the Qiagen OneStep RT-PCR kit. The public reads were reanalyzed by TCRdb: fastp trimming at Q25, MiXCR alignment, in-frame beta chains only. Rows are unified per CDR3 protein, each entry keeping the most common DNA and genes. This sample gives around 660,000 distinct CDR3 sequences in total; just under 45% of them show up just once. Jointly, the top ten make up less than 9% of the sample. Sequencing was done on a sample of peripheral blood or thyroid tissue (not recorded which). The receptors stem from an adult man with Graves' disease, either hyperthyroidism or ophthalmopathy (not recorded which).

The CDR3 is CSARPLQGQGGDEQYF. The CDR3 nucleotides read TGCAGTGCTAGGCCTCTCCAGGGACAGGGTGGAGACGAGCAGTACTTC. The gene calls are TRBV20-1 and TRBJ2-7, with 9 positions matching TRBD1. CDR1 is DFQATT and CDR2 is SNEGSKA in the germline V gene (reference sequence). This CDR3 is 16 amino acids long. V lost 3 bases to trimming and J lost 5 bases; unmatched junction nucleotides: 14.

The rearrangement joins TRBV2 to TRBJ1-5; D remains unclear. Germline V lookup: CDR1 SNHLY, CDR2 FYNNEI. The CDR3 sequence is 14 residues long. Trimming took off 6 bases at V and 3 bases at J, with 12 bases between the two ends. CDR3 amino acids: CASSHRRPNQPQHF. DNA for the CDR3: TGTGCCAGCAGCCACAGACGGCCCAATCAGCCCCAGCATTTT.

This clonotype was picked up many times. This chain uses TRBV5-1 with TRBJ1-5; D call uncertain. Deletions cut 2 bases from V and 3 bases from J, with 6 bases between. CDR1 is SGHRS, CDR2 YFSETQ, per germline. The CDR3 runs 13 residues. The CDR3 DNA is TGCGCCAGCAGCTTTGATGTCAATCAGCCCCAGCATTTT. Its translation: CASSFDVNQPQHF.

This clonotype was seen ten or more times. The CDR3 reads CASSVGRDGYTF. The DNA of the CDR3 is TGTGCCAGCAGCGTAGGTCGAGATGGCTACACCTTC. The gene calls are TRBV9 and TRBJ1-2; D ambiguous. Deletions cut 0 bases from V and 6 bases from J, with 6 bases between. CDR3 length: 12 residues. Germline lookup yields CDR1 SGDLS and CDR2 YYNGEE.

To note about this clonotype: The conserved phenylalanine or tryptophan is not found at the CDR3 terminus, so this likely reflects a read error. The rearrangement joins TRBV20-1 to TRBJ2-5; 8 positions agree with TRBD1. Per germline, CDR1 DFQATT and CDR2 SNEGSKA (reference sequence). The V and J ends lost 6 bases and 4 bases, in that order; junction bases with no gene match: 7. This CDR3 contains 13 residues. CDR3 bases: TGCAGTGCCCCCAGGGGGCGAGGAGAGACCCAGTACCTC. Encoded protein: CSAPRGRGETQYL.

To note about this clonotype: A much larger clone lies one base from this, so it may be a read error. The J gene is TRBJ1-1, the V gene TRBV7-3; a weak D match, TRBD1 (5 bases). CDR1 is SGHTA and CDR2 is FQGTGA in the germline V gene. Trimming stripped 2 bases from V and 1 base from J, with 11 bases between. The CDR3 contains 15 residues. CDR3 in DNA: TGTGCCAGCAGCTTATTTTACGGGGGGAACACTGAAGCTTTCTTT. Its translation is CASSLFYGGNTEAFF.

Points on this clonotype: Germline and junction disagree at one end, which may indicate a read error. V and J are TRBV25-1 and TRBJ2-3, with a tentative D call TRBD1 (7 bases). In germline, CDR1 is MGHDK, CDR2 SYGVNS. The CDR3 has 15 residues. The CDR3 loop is CASSFGGTGTDTQYF. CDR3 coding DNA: TGCGCCAGCAGTTTTGGCGGGACAGGCACAGATACGCAGTATTTT.

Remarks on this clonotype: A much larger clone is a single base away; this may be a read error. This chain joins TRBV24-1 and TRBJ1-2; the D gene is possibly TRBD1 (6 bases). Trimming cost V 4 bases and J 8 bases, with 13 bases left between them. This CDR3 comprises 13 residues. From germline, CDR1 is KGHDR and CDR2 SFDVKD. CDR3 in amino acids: CATSEFGGGGYTF. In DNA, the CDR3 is TGTGCCACCAGTGAATTCGGGGGCGGGGGCTACACCTTC.

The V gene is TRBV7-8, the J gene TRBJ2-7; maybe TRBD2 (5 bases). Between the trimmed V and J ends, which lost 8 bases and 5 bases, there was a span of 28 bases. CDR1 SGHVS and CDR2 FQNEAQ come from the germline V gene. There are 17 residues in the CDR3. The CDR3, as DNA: TGTGCCAGCTCACCCTACCCTGGGGAGACCATTCGCCACGAGCAGTACTTC. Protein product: CASSPYPGETIRHEQYF.

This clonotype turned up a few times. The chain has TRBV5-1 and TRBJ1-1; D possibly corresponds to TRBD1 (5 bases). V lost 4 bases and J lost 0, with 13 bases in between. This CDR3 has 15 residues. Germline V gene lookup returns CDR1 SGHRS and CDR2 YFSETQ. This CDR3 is CASSDLRVMNTEAFF. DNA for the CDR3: TGCGCCAGCAGCGATCTCAGGGTAATGAACACTGAAGCTTTCTTT.

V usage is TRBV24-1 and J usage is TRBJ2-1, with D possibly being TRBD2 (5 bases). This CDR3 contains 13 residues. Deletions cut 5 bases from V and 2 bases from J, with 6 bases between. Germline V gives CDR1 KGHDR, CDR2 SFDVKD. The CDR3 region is CATSGRTYNEQFF. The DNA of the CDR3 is TGTGCCACCAGTGGGAGGACCTACAATGAGCAGTTCTTC.

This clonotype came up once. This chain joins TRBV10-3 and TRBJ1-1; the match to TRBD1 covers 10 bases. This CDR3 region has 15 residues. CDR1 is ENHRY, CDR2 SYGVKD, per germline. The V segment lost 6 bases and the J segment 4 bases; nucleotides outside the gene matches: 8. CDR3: CAIRGDRGVVTEAFF. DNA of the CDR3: TGTGCCATCAGGGGGGACAGGGGCGTTGTCACTGAAGCTTTCTTT.

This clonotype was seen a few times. The chain's CDR3 is CASRSQRLAGGDEQYF. In nucleotides, the CDR3 is TGTGCCAGCAGATCCCAGCGACTAGCGGGAGGGGACGAGCAGTACTTC. The rearrangement joins TRBV6-6 to TRBJ2-7; 14 bases are shared with TRBD2. Germline V gene data show CDR1 as MNHNY and CDR2 as SVGAGI (reference sequence). The CDR3 has 16 amino acids. V lost 6 bases and J lost 5; bases outside the gene matches: 9.